The 20 T cell receptor beta chains listed next were all sequenced from one sample in a study of CD8 T cells in ankylosing spondylitis. TCRdb passed the 5' RACE reads through MiXCR, listing each CDR3 protein once. The table shows over 200,000 distinct CDR3 sequences, with about 16% occurring only once. Study observations and caveats: Blood from ankylosing spondylitis patients appeared to carry a characteristic roughly 8-variant TCR beta motif.

For these receptors, no antigen is known. Sequencing was performed on blood, either unsorted or a sorted T cell fraction (not recorded which). The receptors were sampled from a male donor with ankylosing spondylitis.

This clonotype was detected a few times. The chain uses TRBV5-1 and TRBJ1-1; 9 nucleotides match TRBD1. The germline V gene encodes CDR1 SGHRS and CDR2 YFSETQ. The CDR3 length is 16 residues. V was clipped by 0 bases and J by 0 bases; unmatched bases: 3. CDR3 DNA: TGCGCCAGCAGCTTGGGGTGGACAGGGGTGAACACTGAAGCTTTCTTT. Amino acids: CASSLGWTGVNTEAFF.

The gene calls are TRBV27 and TRBJ2-7, with 8 bases fitting TRBD2. Looked up from germline, CDR1 is MNHEY and CDR2 is SMNVEV (reference sequence). The CDR3 loop spans 14 amino acids. Trimming cost V 5 bases and J 3 bases; bases outside gene matches: 6. This CDR3 is CASSQGGGYYEQYF. Here the CDR3 DNA reads TGTGCCAGCAGTCAGGGCGGGGGGTACTACGAGCAGTACTTC.

This clonotype was recorded at least ten times. This chain joins TRBV12-3 or TRBV12-4 and TRBJ2-2; 10 nucleotides match TRBD1. Trimming took 6 bases from V and 3 from J; bases not matched to a gene: 1. The CDR3 length is 14 residues. The CDR3 DNA reads as TGTGCCAGCAGCGGACAGGGGGACACCGGGGAGCTGTTTTTT. Translating it yields CASSGQGDTGELFF.

The sample holds one count of this clonotype. This sequence joins TRBV6-2 or TRBV6-3 and TRBJ1-1; no clear D gene. The CDR3 loop spans 18 amino acids. Trimming shortened V by 6 bases and J by 0 bases, and 23 bases separated the two germline ends. Germline CDR1 is MNHEY and CDR2 is SVGEGT. CDR3 DNA: TGTGCCAGCAGCCCCCCCTTGGCCCACCCGTATATGAACACTGAAGCTTTCTTT. The encoded protein is CASSPPLAHPYMNTEAFF.

The chain recombines TRBV27 with TRBJ2-5; TRBD2 aligns across 8 bases. Germline values: CDR1 MNHEY, CDR2 SMNVEV (reference sequence). The CDR3 is 16 residues long. J gave up 4 bases and V 2 bases, and 9 bases lay outside the gene matches. CDR3 in DNA: TGTGCCAGCAGTTTACTGGTGGCGGGGGGCCGAGAGACCCAGTACTTC. Amino acid sequence: CASSLLVAGGRETQYF.

This chain joins TRBV25-1 and TRBJ2-5; D gene ambiguous. This CDR3 is built from 12 residues. Germline V gene data show CDR1 as MGHDK and CDR2 as SYGVNS. Deletions cut 7 bases from V and 5 bases from J, with 11 bases between. The CDR3 DNA sequence: TGTGCCAGCACGGCAGAACGGGAGACCCAGTACTTC. It yields the protein CASTAERETQYF.

This clonotype was observed a few times. V and J are TRBV12-3 or TRBV12-4 and TRBJ2-1; weak D call: TRBD1 (6 bases). V was pared by 6 bases and J by 0 bases, with 18 bases between. The CDR3 covers 17 residues. Here the CDR3 reads CASRPSSGTRSYNEQFF. In DNA form, the CDR3 reads TGTGCCAGCAGACCCTCTTCCGGGACACGCTCCTACAATGAGCAGTTCTTC.

This clonotype was seen more than once but under ten times. The CDR3 loop is CASSQDWPGISSGANVLTF. The CDR3 nucleotides are TGTGCCAGCAGCCAAGATTGGCCAGGAATAAGCTCTGGGGCCAACGTCCTGACTTTC. The chain carries TRBV3-1 and TRBJ2-6, with no clear D. The CDR3 totals 19 residues. Germline values: CDR1 LGHDT, CDR2 YNNKEL (reference sequence). Trimming left V 0 bases short and J 0 bases short, with 15 bases between.

This clonotype was seen repeatedly, ten times or more. The rearrangement links TRBV10-3 to TRBJ1-6; no clear D. Trimming took off 3 bases at V and 2 bases at J, with 14 bases between the two ends. CDR1 is ENHRY, CDR2 SYGVKD, per germline. There are 17 residues in the CDR3. CDR3 nucleotides: TGTGCCATCAGTGAAAACGGAGGCGGTACCTATAATTCACCCCTCCACTTT. This sequence encodes CAISENGGGTYNSPLHF.

This clonotype was counted only a few times. The chain employs TRBV12-3 or TRBV12-4 and TRBJ1-3; tentatively, D is TRBD1 (6 bases). Deletions cut 7 bases from V and 4 bases from J, with 14 bases between. The CDR3 is made up of 14 amino acids. CDR3 sequence: CASTPGGPGNTIYF. Written as DNA, the CDR3 is TGTGCCAGCACGCCGGGGGGGCCGGGAAACACCATATATTTT.

The chain is built from TRBV4-3 and TRBJ2-1, with 10 positions matching TRBD2. Germline loops: CDR1 LGHNA, CDR2 YSLEER. With V trimmed by 0 bases and J by 7 bases, 6 bases remained unmatched. The CDR3 consists of 16 residues. The DNA for the CDR3 is TGCGCCAGCAGCCAAGAGCTTAGCGGGAGGCATAATGAGCAGTTCTTC. Translation gives CASSQELSGRHNEQFF.

This clonotype was recorded a few times. The CDR3 nucleotides read TGCAGTGCTACTGGTTCCTATTGGGCTGGAAACACCATATATTTT. It translates to CSATGSYWAGNTIYF. The rearrangement links TRBV20-1 to TRBJ1-3; D uncertain. The CDR3 covers 15 residues. The germline gives CDR1 DFQATT, CDR2 SNEGSKA (reference sequence). V gave up 4 bases and J gave up 2 bases, with 15 bases separating them.

This clonotype was observed at least ten times. The rearrangement links TRBV2 to TRBJ2-1; TRBD1 matches at 9 bases. With 2 bases clipped from V and 7 bases from J, the junction kept 9 bases outside the gene matches. The CDR3 has 16 amino acids. Germline values: CDR1 SNHLY, CDR2 FYNNEI. CDR3 nucleotide sequence: TGTGCCAGCAGTGAATGGGTACAGGGGGCTGGGAATGAGCAGTTCTTC. It yields the protein CASSEWVQGAGNEQFF.

This clonotype was found a few times. The chain recombines TRBV11-2 with TRBJ2-5; 8 bases match TRBD2. The germline V gene encodes CDR1 SGHAT and CDR2 FQNNGV. This CDR3 spans 18 amino acids. V gave up 1 base and J gave up 4 bases; unmatched junction bases: 14. The CDR3 region is CASSLVGLAGEVGETQYF. DNA of the CDR3: TGTGCCAGCAGCTTAGTGGGTCTAGCGGGTGAGGTCGGAGAGACCCAGTACTTC.

This clonotype was found a few times. The genes are TRBV4-2 and TRBJ2-7, with 10 bases matching TRBD1. CDR3 length: 18 amino acids. V was clipped by 1 base and J by 1 base; unmatched bases: 10. The germline V gene encodes CDR1 LGHNA and CDR2 YNFKEQ. This CDR3 is CASSQGVNGGQGSYEQYF. In DNA form, the CDR3 reads TGTGCCAGCAGCCAAGGAGTAAACGGGGGACAGGGGTCCTACGAGCAGTACTTC.

This clonotype was counted between two and nine times. The chain has TRBV29-1 and TRBJ2-2; TRBD1 matches 8 bases. Trimming at V came to 7 bases and at J to 8 bases, leaving 6 bases not matched to a gene. CDR3 length: 12 amino acids. Germline lookup yields CDR1 SQVTM and CDR2 ANQGSEA. The CDR3 coding sequence is TGCAGCGCCCAGACAGGGGTGGGGGAGCTGTTTTTT. Its translation: CSAQTGVGELFF.

The rearrangement uses TRBV29-1 and TRBJ2-1; no clear D gene. From germline, CDR1 is SQVTM and CDR2 ANQGSEA. The V gene lost 5 bases and the J gene lost 7 bases, with 6 bases spanning the gap. The CDR3 spans 10 residues. The CDR3 spells CSVMRNEQFF. CDR3 nucleotides: TGCAGCGTTATGAGGAATGAGCAGTTCTTC.

This clonotype has just a few counts. The chain couples TRBV4-1 to TRBJ1-2, with D possibly being TRBD1 (6 bases). Trimming removed 1 base from V and 4 bases from J, with 13 bases in between. The CDR3 runs 15 residues. Germline V lookup: CDR1 MGHRA, CDR2 YSYEKL. CDR3 nucleotide sequence: TGCGCCAGCAGCCAAGGACCAGGACAGTCCTATGGCTACACCTTC. It encodes CASSQGPGQSYGYTF.

In its sample, this clonotype was seen many times. The chain carries TRBV4-2 and TRBJ1-1, with D possibly matching TRBD1 (5 bases). Germline V gene sequence: CDR1 LGHNA, CDR2 YNFKEQ. V was pared by 0 bases and J by 5 bases, with 22 bases between. This CDR3 has 18 amino acids. The CDR3 spells CASSQERFFEGPNTEAFF. The DNA of the CDR3 is TGTGCCAGCAGCCAAGAACGGTTTTTTGAGGGGCCGAATACTGAAGCTTTCTTT.

The chain has TRBV20-1 and TRBJ2-4, with D hard to call. Germline lookup yields CDR1 DFQATT and CDR2 SNEGSKA (reference sequence). V was cut by 6 bases and J by 1 base, with 13 bases left in between. CDR3 length: 14 amino acids. The CDR3 protein is CSAPDDRAKNIQYF. The CDR3 region has the DNA TGCAGTGCCCCGGACGATCGTGCCAAAAACATTCAGTACTTC.